This TCR beta chain was identified during a study of shared clonotypes between healthy human individuals. Study-wide background: The cohort comprised a couple of women and three men. Their ages spanned 18 to 49 years.

The germline CDR1 and CDR2 sequences are MDHEN and SYDVKM. This CDR3 is 10 amino acids long. Trimming stripped 5 bases from V and 4 bases from J, with 3 bases between. Some clones are missing from TCRdb's copy, which holds only in-frame ones; the method was immunoSEQ multiplex PCR. The sample shows some 1 million clones, about 75% of them seen only once. The table lists this clone with a count of one. Its antigen is currently unknown. Other DNA sequences in this sample translate to the same CDR3. Study-level findings and limits: Memory subsets generally showed smaller estimated richness than naive subsets did. Clonotypes shared by all four sorted-subset donors had higher generation probabilities than non-shared clonotypes. Blood was the only sampled material, and tissue repertoires likely differ.

This sequence joins TRBV28 and TRBJ2-7; D gene uncertain. The receptor's source is a man between 18 and 29 years old in good health. Material: memory CD4+ T cells sorted from blood. The subset is: CD45RA-negative fraction. CDR3 DNA sequence: TGTGCCAGCAGTAATTACGAGCAGTACTTC. Residues: CASSNYEQYF.